A selection of T cell receptor beta chains follows, all from one sample in a study of control samples from healthy donors and cancer patients. Some clones are missing from TCRdb's copy, which holds only in-frame ones; the method was immunoSEQ multiplex PCR. The sample holds 130,000 or so clones, about 89% seen once. Sample: blood. The receptors originated from a man between 60 and 75 years old in good health. CDR3s include the opening cysteine and the closing phenylalanine or tryptophan. Fields, in order: V gene, J gene, CDR3 protein.

TRBV5-5,TRBJ1-1,CASSPDAGMTEAFF
TRBV18,TRBJ1-3,CASYTDSGNTIYF
TRBV3-1/TRBV3-2,TRBJ2-1,CASSQVPGGGYNEQFF
TRBV14,TRBJ2-2,CASSQEQGIGTGELFF
TRBV19,TRBJ2-7,CASSFDRNYEQYF
TRBV14,TRBJ2-5,CASSPQQETQYF
TRBV25-1,TRBJ1-2,CASSEAAGGEHYGYTF
TRBV19,TRBJ1-6,CASRGSTYNSPLHF
TRBV5-1,TRBJ2-2,CASSWGQSSVTGELFF
TRBV29-1,TRBJ2-2,CSAGYQNTGELFF
TRBV7-3,TRBJ2-7,CASSLGGAPYEQYF
TRBV18,TRBJ2-5,CASSELGSETQYF
TRBV28,TRBJ2-3,CASSLREPIRHTQYF
TRBV28,TRBJ2-4,CASSSPQGVKAKNIQYF
TRBV9,TRBJ1-2,CASSVGGQGPNYGYTF
TRBV7-2,TRBJ2-3,CASSLGSGGATDTQYF
TRBV14,TRBJ2-2,CASSPRTGARGTGELFF
TRBV7-2,TRBJ2-7,CASSLWGQGVGEQYF
TRBV18,TRBJ1-4,CASSPVTPTATNEKLFF
TRBV11-1,TRBJ1-1,CASSVYSFLNTEAFF
TRBV6-1,TRBJ2-3,CASSGQDRGSPDTQYF
TRBV19,TRBJ1-5,CASSTSLGGVGNQPQHF
TRBV7-2,TRBJ2-4,CASSFSGGLAKNIQYF
TRBV13,TRBJ1-6,CASSRNIQGAWNSPLHF
TRBV18,TRBJ2-7,CASSPGSSSYEQYF
TRBV4-1,TRBJ2-7,CASSQVFGQDSYEQYF
TRBV6-6,TRBJ2-2,CASSYYGTANTGELFF
TRBV5-4,TRBJ1-2,CASSLGTGGPNYGYTF
TRBV5-1,TRBJ1-1,CASSTTENTEAFF
TRBV20-1,TRBJ2-2,CSASPSSGGRTGELFF
TRBV5-5,TRBJ1-2,CASTMAGTWSYGYTF
TRBV7-9,TRBJ1-5,CASTQEGANQPQHF
TRBV6-5,TRBJ1-1,CASSYDRGLVWAFF
TRBV6-6,TRBJ1-1,CASSYSGGPQNTEAFF
TRBV7-8,TRBJ1-1,CASSTTGMNTEAFF